Presented here are 23 T cell receptor beta chains from one specimen sequenced in a study of T cell responses to AZD1222 COVID-19 vaccine. Assay: immunoSEQ multiplex PCR; the TCRdb copy retains only in-frame clones and omits some. Here the sample spans around 70,000 clones, about 85% being singletons. This sample comprised peripheral blood, obtained on day 0 of AZD1222 vaccination. The source is an adult in good health.

The chain is built from TRBV15 and TRBJ2-1; D tentatively fits TRBD1 or TRBD2 (5 bases each). The CDR3 contains 13 residues. Deletions cut 5 bases from V and 7 bases from J, with 12 bases between. CDR1 LNHNV and CDR2 YYDKDF come from the germline V gene (reference sequence). The CDR3 loop reads CATSSWDVNEQFF. CDR3 bases: TGTGCCACCAGCTCCTGGGACGTTAATGAGCAGTTCTTC.

The chain couples TRBV10-3 to TRBJ2-3; 11 nucleotides align to TRBD1. V dropped 2 bases and J dropped 4; count of bases not matched to a gene: 14. This CDR3 spans 19 amino acids. CDR1 is ENHRY, CDR2 SYGVKD, per germline. CDR3 in DNA: TGTGCCATCAGTGAGATGGTTGGGGAGGACAGGGGGCGGTCAGATACGCAGTATTTT. It is translated as CAISEMVGEDRGRSDTQYF.

In its sample, this clone was seen a few times. The chain recombines TRBV7-2 with TRBJ2-1; D is ambiguous. This CDR3 comprises 14 residues. CDR1 and CDR2 from the germline V gene are SGHTA and FQGNSA. V lost 4 bases and J lost 5, with 12 bases in between. Here the CDR3 reads CASSSQPLHNEQFF. For the CDR3, the DNA is TGTGCCAGCAGCTCACAACCACTCCACAATGAGCAGTTCTTC.

The chain has TRBV19 and TRBJ1-2; perhaps TRBD1 as D (5 bases). The germline V and J ends were trimmed by 4 bases and 5 bases, with 14 bases remaining between them. CDR3 size: 14 residues. Germline V CDR1 and CDR2: LNHDA, SQIVND (reference sequence). CDR3 coding DNA: TGTGCCAGTAGTAATAGGGACCGATCTTATGGCTACACCTTC. Protein: CASSNRDRSYGYTF.

The chain joins TRBV27 to TRBJ2-2; TRBD2 aligns across 7 bases. V lost 5 bases and J lost 3; bases outside the gene matches: 9. Germline values: CDR1 MNHEY, CDR2 SMNVEV (reference sequence). CDR3 size: 16 residues. CDR3 region: CASSPVLGGYTGELFF. The CDR3 coding sequence is TGTGCCAGCAGTCCTGTTTTGGGGGGGTACACCGGGGAGCTGTTTTTT.

J is TRBJ1-5 and V is TRBV11-2, with D tentatively TRBD1 (6 bases). Deletions cut 5 bases from V and 6 bases from J, with 14 bases between. Germline CDR1 reads SGHAT; CDR2 reads FQNNGV. The CDR3 covers 14 residues. The CDR3 here is CASSNTGGGQPQHF. CDR3 coding DNA: TGTGCCAGCAGCAACACGGGGGGCGGTCAGCCCCAGCATTTT.

The V gene is TRBV6-5, the J gene TRBJ2-5, with 9 bases that match TRBD2. Germline lookup yields CDR1 MNHEY and CDR2 SVGAGI. This CDR3 has 15 amino acids. Trimming removed 0 bases from V and 8 bases from J; junction bases left unmatched: 7. The DNA for the CDR3 is TGTGCCAGCAGTTACTCGATGGCTAGCGGGGCCACCCAGTACTTC. Amino acids: CASSYSMASGATQYF.

This clone occurred once. This chain's CDR3 is CASSEGLPV. CDR3 sequence (DNA): TGTGCCAGCAGTGAAGGTCTACCGGTC. The chain is built from TRBV2 and TRBJ2-7; no firm D call. This CDR3 comprises 9 residues. Germline V gene data show CDR1 as SNHLY and CDR2 as FYNNEI.

This clone was seen a few times. The V and J genes are TRBV6-5 and TRBJ1-2; D is unclear. With 7 bases removed from V and 4 bases from J, the gap between germline ends came to 7 bases. The germline CDR1 and CDR2 sequences are MNHEY and SVGAGI. This CDR3 has 11 amino acids. The CDR3 loop is CASNGGYGYTF. In nucleotides, the CDR3 is TGTGCCAGCAACGGCGGCTATGGCTACACCTTC.

The rearrangement links TRBV7-9 to TRBJ2-6; maybe TRBD1 (6 bases). Trimming pared 5 bases from V and 0 bases from J, leaving 14 bases between. CDR3 length: 17 amino acids. Germline CDR1 reads SEHNR; CDR2 reads FQNEAQ (reference sequence). The CDR3 region is CASSPRQAGSGANVLTF. CDR3 nucleotides: TGTGCCAGCAGCCCACGACAGGCAGGCTCTGGGGCCAACGTCCTGACTTTC.

The V and J genes are TRBV7-2 and TRBJ2-3; D possibly corresponds to TRBD2 (6 bases). The CDR3 runs 16 residues. Trimming cost V 1 base and J 1 base, with 12 bases left between them. Germline CDR1 SGHTA, CDR2 FQGNSA. CDR3 DNA sequence: TGTGCCAGCAGCTTAGGGAGCGGAGGGGGCACAGATACGCAGTATTTT. Protein sequence: CASSLGSGGGTDTQYF.

V usage is TRBV29-1 and J usage is TRBJ2-7; 7 bases match TRBD1. The junction had 9 bases not matched to a gene; V was cut back by 7 bases and J by 0 bases. Germline CDR1 SQVTM, CDR2 ANQGSEA. This CDR3 is 14 amino acids long. The CDR3 coding sequence is TGCAGCGCCAGGCGGACAGGACTCTCCTACGAGCAGTACTTC. Translation gives CSARRTGLSYEQYF.

The gene calls are TRBV6-2 or TRBV6-3 and TRBJ2-4; 8 nucleotides agree with TRBD2. The CDR3 is 15 amino acids. V was clipped by 6 bases and J by 1 base; unmatched bases: 5. In germline, CDR1 is MNHEY, CDR2 SVGEGT. The chain's CDR3 is CASSHGGAAKNIQYF. The CDR3 DNA reads as TGTGCCAGCAGCCACGGGGGGGCGGCCAAAAACATTCAGTACTTC.

The genes are TRBV9 and TRBJ1-5; TRBD1 agrees at 9 bases. V gave up 10 bases and J gave up 0 bases; unmatched junction bases: 14. This CDR3 region has 17 residues. CDR1 and CDR2 from the germline V gene are SGDLS and YYNGEE. The CDR3: CAGKPGQGGSSNQPQHF. DNA of the CDR3: TGTGCCGGCAAACCGGGACAGGGAGGTAGTAGCAATCAGCCCCAGCATTTT.

The chain employs TRBV4-1 and TRBJ1-2; no clear D gene. Looked up from germline, CDR1 is MGHRA and CDR2 is YSYEKL. This CDR3 region has 15 residues. V lost 1 base and J lost 2, with 11 bases in between. This CDR3 reads CASSQGQTTNYGYTF. CDR3 in DNA: TGCGCCAGCAGCCAAGGGCAGACGACGAACTATGGCTACACCTTC.

J is TRBJ1-1 and V is TRBV19; unclear D gene. Germline-derived CDR1 and CDR2 are LNHDA and SQIVND (reference sequence). The CDR3 has 14 amino acids. V gave up 3 bases and J gave up 0 bases, with 8 bases separating them. This CDR3 reads CASSIGPMNTEAFF. Written as DNA, the CDR3 is TGTGCCAGTAGTATCGGGCCTATGAACACTGAAGCTTTCTTT.

This chain links TRBV7-9 with TRBJ1-2; D remains unclear. This CDR3 contains 15 residues. Germline V gene lookup returns CDR1 SEHNR and CDR2 FQNEAQ (reference sequence). Trimming cost V 1 base and J 4 bases, with 13 bases left between them. The CDR3 bases are TGTGCCAGCAGCTTAGGGTCGAGTCGTTCCTATGGCTACACCTTC. Translation: CASSLGSSRSYGYTF.

The V gene is TRBV12-3 or TRBV12-4, the J gene TRBJ1-1, with a possible D match to TRBD1 (6 bases). This CDR3 has 13 amino acids. Trimming cost V 3 bases and J 1 base, with 6 bases left between them. The CDR3: CASSLTGNTEAFF. The CDR3 nucleotides are TGTGCCAGCAGTTTGACAGGGAACACTGAAGCTTTCTTT.

This clone has only one observation. The V gene is TRBV19, the J gene TRBJ2-7; TRBD2 matches at 9 bases. The CDR3 is made up of 14 amino acids. Trimming at V came to 6 bases and at J to 0 bases, leaving 3 bases not matched to a gene. Germline loops: CDR1 LNHDA, CDR2 SQIVND (reference sequence). CDR3: CASSLSGSSYEQYF. In nucleotides, the CDR3 is TGTGCCAGTAGCCTTAGCGGGAGCTCCTACGAGCAGTACTTC.

The genes are TRBV5-1 and TRBJ2-7; 8 nucleotides agree with TRBD1. The junction had 7 bases not matched to a gene; V was cut back by 5 bases and J by 3 bases. This CDR3 region has 14 residues. CDR1 and CDR2 from the germline V gene are SGHRS and YFSETQ. The CDR3 here is CASRGAGGSYEQYF. Written as DNA, the CDR3 is TGCGCCAGCAGGGGGGCAGGGGGCAGCTACGAGCAGTACTTC.

The genes are TRBV15 and TRBJ2-1; TRBD1 agrees at 11 bases. CDR1 is LNHNV and CDR2 is YYDKDF in the germline V gene (reference sequence). V gave up 0 bases and J gave up 3 bases; unmatched junction bases: 4. The CDR3 sequence is 17 residues long. CDR3 DNA: TGTGCCACCAGCAGAGATCTCGGGACAGGGGGCTACAATGAGCAGTTCTTC. Protein product: CATSRDLGTGGYNEQFF.

V is TRBV7-9 and J is TRBJ1-2; 7 bases map to TRBD1. Germline V gene data show CDR1 as SEHNR and CDR2 as FQNEAQ (reference sequence). V gave up 4 bases and J gave up 3 bases; unmatched junction bases: 2. This CDR3 is built from 13 residues. The CDR3 here is CASSSGGDYGYTF. The CDR3 bases are TGTGCCAGCAGCTCAGGGGGGGACTATGGCTACACCTTC.

The chain uses TRBV11-3 and TRBJ2-5, with unresolved D. V was shortened by 5 bases and J by 2 bases, with 12 bases between the two germline ends. CDR3 size: 14 residues. Germline V gene data show CDR1 as SGHNT and CDR2 as YENEEA. CDR3 sequence (DNA): TGTGCCAGCAGCCCCCGGGCTGCACAAGAGACCCAGTACTTC. It codes for CASSPRAAQETQYF.